The source of this T cell receptor (beta chain) is a study of molecular identifiers for immune sequencing clone quantification. The sample holds one count of this clonotype. The junction shows a germline mismatch at one end, possibly a read error. Libraries of bulk TCR were made by previously described methods (with listed TCR primers). MiXCR, applied by TCRdb to the PCR reads, yields one record per CDR3 protein. The repertoire holds roughly 630,000 distinct CDR3 sequences, with roughly 25% as singletons. Germline V gene sequence: CDR1 SGHDN, CDR2 FVKESK. CDR3 length equals 12 residues. This clonotype was sampled from a human donor in good health. Some libraries in this study had Jurkat cell RNA spiked in. The rearrangement uses TRBV14 and TRBJ2-7; D gene uncertain. The sequenced sample consisted of naive CD8+ T cells from blood, with Jurkat cell RNA spiked in. Subset in this sample: FACS-sorted CD8+CD4-CCR7+CD45RA+ naive T cells. The CDR3 loop is CASSTHDYEQHF. CDR3 bases: TGTGCCAGCAGCACCCACGATTACGAGCAGCACTTC.